This passage covers 4 T cell receptor beta chains from one sample sequenced in a study of radiation and T cells in renal cell carcinoma. Here immunoSEQ multiplex PCR was the method, and the copy in TCRdb shows in-frame clones only, minus some. The sample holds tens of thousands of clones, around 85% seen once. Time point here: blood 4 weeks post-SBRT, at nephrectomy. Treatment specified: 15 Gy SBRT to primary tumor, nephrectomy 4 weeks later. The sequencing used blood, collected from a patient whose treatment included radiotherapy and nephrectomy. The receptors here all came from a man aged 55 to 70 with renal cell carcinoma.

CDR3 protein: CASSSDRDPDQPQHF. For the CDR3, the DNA is TGTGCCAGCAGCTCAGACAGAGACCCAGATCAGCCCCAGCATTTT. This chain connects TRBV5-4 to TRBJ1-5; D might be TRBD1 (5 bases). CDR3 length: 15 residues. With 3 bases removed from V and 5 bases from J, the gap between germline ends came to 15 bases. Germline V lookup: CDR1 SGHNT, CDR2 YYREEE (reference sequence).

The CDR3 bases are TGTGCCAGCAGCTTGGAAATAGGGCTAGCGGGAGGGACCGGGGAGCTGTTTTTT. This codes for CASSLEIGLAGGTGELFF. The chain combines TRBV5-4 with TRBJ2-2; 12 bases match TRBD2. The length of the CDR3 is 18 residues. CDR1 and CDR2 from the germline V gene are SGHNT and YYREEE (reference sequence). Trimming removed 0 bases from V and 5 bases from J; junction bases left unmatched: 8.

The V gene is TRBV27, the J gene TRBJ1-2, with D maybe TRBD1 (6 bases). Germline V lookup: CDR1 MNHEY, CDR2 SMNVEV (reference sequence). The ends were cut back, 5 bases at V and 7 bases at J, with 20 bases in the middle. The CDR3 contains 15 residues. The DNA of the CDR3 is TGTGCCAGCAGTGCAAACAATTGGGGGGCTGGTGGCTACACCTTC. The encoded protein is CASSANNWGAGGYTF.

This clone was counted between two and nine times. The genes are TRBV7-2 and TRBJ2-2; no firm D call. V was cut by 4 bases and J by 3 bases, with 12 bases left in between. Germline V gene lookup returns CDR1 SGHTA and CDR2 FQGNSA. CDR3 length: 15 amino acids. The CDR3 protein is CASSYKRIYTGELFF. In nucleotides, the CDR3 is TGTGCCAGCAGCTACAAAAGAATCTACACCGGGGAGCTGTTTTTT.